This TCR beta chain was sequenced in a study of T cells in Graves' hyperthyroidism and ophthalmopathy. Amplification of TCR beta CDR3 regions was performed using RNA transcripts as template. Using the HTBI primer set, a first-round RT-PCR was run on the TCR CDR3. One entry per CDR3 protein, called by TCRdb with MiXCR from the multiplex PCR reads. The table has fewer than 800,000 distinct CDR3 sequences, around 17% seen once; the top ten hold roughly 8%. CDR3 length equals 13 residues. Germline values: CDR1 MGHRA, CDR2 YSYEKL. Trimming pared 6 bases from V and 5 bases from J, leaving 11 bases between. Sequenced: blood. This clonotype originated in a man aged 18-30 years with Graves' hyperthyroidism. V usage is TRBV4-1 and J usage is TRBJ1-5; D is unresolved. In DNA, the CDR3 is TGCGCCAGCAGTCCGGCAGTAGATCAGCCCCAGCATTTT. Its protein is CASSPAVDQPQHF.